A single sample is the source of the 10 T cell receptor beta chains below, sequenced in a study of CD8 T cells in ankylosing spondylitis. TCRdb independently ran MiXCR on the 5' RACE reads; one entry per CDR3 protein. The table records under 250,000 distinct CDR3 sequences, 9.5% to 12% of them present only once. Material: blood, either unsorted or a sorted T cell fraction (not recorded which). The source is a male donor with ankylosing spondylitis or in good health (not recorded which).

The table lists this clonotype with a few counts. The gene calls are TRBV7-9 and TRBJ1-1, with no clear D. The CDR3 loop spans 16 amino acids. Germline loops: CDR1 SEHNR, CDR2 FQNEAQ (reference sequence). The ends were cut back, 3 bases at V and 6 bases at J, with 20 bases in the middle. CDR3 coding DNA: TGTGCCAGCAGCTTGGAGGGCTTGGAGGGATTTCCTGAAGCTTTCTTT. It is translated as CASSLEGLEGFPEAFF.

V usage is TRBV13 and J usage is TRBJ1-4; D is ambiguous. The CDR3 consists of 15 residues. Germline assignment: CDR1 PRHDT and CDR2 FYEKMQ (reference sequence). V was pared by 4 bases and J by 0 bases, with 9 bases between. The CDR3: CASSSAMATNEKLFF. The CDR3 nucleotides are TGTGCCAGCAGCTCCGCGATGGCAACTAATGAAAAACTGTTTTTT.

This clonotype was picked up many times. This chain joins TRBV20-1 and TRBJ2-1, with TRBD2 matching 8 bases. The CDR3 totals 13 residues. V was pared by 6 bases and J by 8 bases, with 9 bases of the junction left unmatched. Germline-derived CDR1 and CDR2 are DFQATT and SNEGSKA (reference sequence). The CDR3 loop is CSAPERGKYEQFF. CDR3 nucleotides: TGCAGTGCCCCGGAGCGGGGGAAATATGAGCAGTTCTTC.

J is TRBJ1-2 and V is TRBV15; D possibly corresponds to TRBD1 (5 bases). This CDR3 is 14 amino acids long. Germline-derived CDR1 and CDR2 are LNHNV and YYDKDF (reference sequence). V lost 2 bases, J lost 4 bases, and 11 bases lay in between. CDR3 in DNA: TGTGCCACCAGCAGATCCGACAGATTCTATGGCTACACCTTC. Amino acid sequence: CATSRSDRFYGYTF.

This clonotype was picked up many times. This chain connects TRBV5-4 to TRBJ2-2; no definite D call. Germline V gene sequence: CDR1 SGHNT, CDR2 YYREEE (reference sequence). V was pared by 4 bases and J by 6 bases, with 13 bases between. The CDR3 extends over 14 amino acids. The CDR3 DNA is TGTGCCAGCAGCCCGGCGTGGGTCTCCGGGGAGCTGTTTTTT. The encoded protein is CASSPAWVSGELFF.

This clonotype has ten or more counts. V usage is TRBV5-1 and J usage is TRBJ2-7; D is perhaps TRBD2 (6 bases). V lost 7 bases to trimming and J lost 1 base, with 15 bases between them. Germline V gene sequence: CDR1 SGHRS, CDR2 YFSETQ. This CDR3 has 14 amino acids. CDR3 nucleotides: TGCGCCAGCGGCCCATCCGCGGGGTCCTACGAGCAGTACTTC. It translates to CASGPSAGSYEQYF.

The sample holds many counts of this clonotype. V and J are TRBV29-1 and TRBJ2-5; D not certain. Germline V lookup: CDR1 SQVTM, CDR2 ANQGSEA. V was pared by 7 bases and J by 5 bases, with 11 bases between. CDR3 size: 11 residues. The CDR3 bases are TGCAGCGGGTCGTTAGTTGAGACCCAGTACTTC. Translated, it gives CSGSLVETQYF.

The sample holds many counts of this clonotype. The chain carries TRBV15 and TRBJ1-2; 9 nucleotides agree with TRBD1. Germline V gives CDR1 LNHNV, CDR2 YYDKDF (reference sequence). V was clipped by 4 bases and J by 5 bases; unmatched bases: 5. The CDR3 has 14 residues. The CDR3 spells CATSITGGPYGYTF. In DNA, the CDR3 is TGTGCCACCAGCATTACAGGGGGCCCTTATGGCTACACCTTC.

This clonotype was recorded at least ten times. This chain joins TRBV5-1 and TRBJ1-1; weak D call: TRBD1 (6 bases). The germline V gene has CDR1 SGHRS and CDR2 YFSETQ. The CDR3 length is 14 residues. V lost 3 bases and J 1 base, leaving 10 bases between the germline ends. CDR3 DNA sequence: TGCGCCAGCAGCTCGCAGACAGGGAACACTGAAGCTTTCTTT. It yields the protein CASSSQTGNTEAFF.

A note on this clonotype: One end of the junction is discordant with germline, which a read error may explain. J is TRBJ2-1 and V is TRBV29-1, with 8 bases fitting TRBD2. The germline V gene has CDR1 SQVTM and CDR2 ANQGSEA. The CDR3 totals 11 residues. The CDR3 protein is CSVDLSGVLLF. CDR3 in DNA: TGCAGCGTTGATCTTAGCGGGGTCCTGCTCTTC.